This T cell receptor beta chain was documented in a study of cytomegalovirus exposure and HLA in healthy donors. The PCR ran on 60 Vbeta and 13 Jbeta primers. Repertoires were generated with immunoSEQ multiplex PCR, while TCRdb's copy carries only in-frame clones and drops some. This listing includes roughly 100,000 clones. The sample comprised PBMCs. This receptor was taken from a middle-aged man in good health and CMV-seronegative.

The DNA of the CDR3 is TGCGCCAGCAGCTCGAGGGCCGGGGGGAATTGGAATTCACCCCTCCACTTT. Its translation: CASSSRAGGNWNSPLHF. This chain links TRBV5-1 with TRBJ1-6; perhaps TRBD1 as D (5 bases). The length of the CDR3 is 17 residues. V was clipped by 3 bases and J by 7 bases, with 20 bases between them. The germline V gene has CDR1 SGHRS and CDR2 YFSETQ.